A single sample gave rise to the 20 T cell receptor beta chains below, sequenced in a study of identical twins. Via MiXCR, TCRdb re-called the 5' RACE reads, giving one row per CDR3 protein. This table holds 1.5 million or so distinct CDR3 sequences, around 29% found once. Source material: cord blood. All receptors come from a newborn girl in good health.

The chain combines TRBV27 with TRBJ2-3, with TRBD2 matching 8 bases. J gave up 2 bases and V 6 bases, and 7 bases lay outside the gene matches. Per the germline V gene, CDR1 is MNHEY and CDR2 is SMNVEV (reference sequence). The CDR3 totals 15 residues. CDR3 in amino acids: CASSQLAAVTDTQYF. CDR3 coding DNA: TGTGCCAGCAGCCAACTAGCGGCGGTCACAGATACGCAGTATTTT.

This clonotype was detected a few times. The CDR3 sequence is CASSYMGRANQPQHF. The CDR3 DNA sequence: TGTGCCAGCAGTTACATGGGCAGAGCCAATCAGCCCCAGCATTTT. This rearrangement joins TRBV6-2 or TRBV6-3 to TRBJ1-5; D is uncertain. In germline, CDR1 is MNHEY, CDR2 SVGEGT. The CDR3 extends over 15 amino acids. V gave up 2 bases and J gave up 3 bases, with 11 bases separating them.

The V and J genes are TRBV5-5 and TRBJ2-2; 8 bases align to TRBD2. V gave up 1 base and J gave up 5 bases; unmatched junction bases: 7. The CDR3 loop spans 16 amino acids. Germline V gives CDR1 SGHKS, CDR2 YYEKEE (reference sequence). CDR3 loop: CASSLPAGVRTGELFF. The CDR3 coding sequence is TGTGCCAGCAGCTTGCCAGCGGGGGTACGGACCGGGGAGCTGTTTTTT. Variable domain in full (rest from reference TRBV5-5 and TRBJ2-2): DAGVTQSPTHLIKTRGQQVTLRCSPISGHKSVSWYQQVLGQGPQFIFQYYEKEERGRGNFPDRFSARQFPNYSSELNVNALLLGDSALYLCASSLPAGVRTGELFFGEGSRLTVL.

This clonotype has only a few counts. V is TRBV4-1 and J is TRBJ1-1; no clear D. The germline CDR1 and CDR2 sequences are MGHRA and YSYEKL. Trimming took off 0 bases at V and 5 bases at J, with 16 bases between the two ends. CDR3 length: 16 amino acids. The CDR3 is CASSQDGGRLGTEAFF. CDR3 sequence (DNA): TGCGCCAGCAGCCAAGATGGAGGGAGATTGGGGACTGAAGCTTTCTTT.

The chain recombines TRBV7-9 with TRBJ1-2; D is perhaps TRBD1 (5 bases). V was shortened by 3 bases and J by 4 bases, with 12 bases between the two germline ends. Germline loops: CDR1 SEHNR, CDR2 FQNEAQ (reference sequence). This CDR3 contains 14 residues. Here the CDR3 DNA reads TGTGCCAGCAGCTTCGGACGGACATCCTATGGCTACACCTTC. It translates to CASSFGRTSYGYTF.

The chain is built from TRBV10-3 and TRBJ2-4; D remains ambiguous. The J call may be mistaken, given a closer DNA end match to TRBJ2-7. The germline gives CDR1 ENHRY, CDR2 SYGVKD. The CDR3 sequence is 13 residues long. The CDR3 DNA sequence: TGTGCCATCAGTGAGTGGCAGACCTACGAGCAGTACTTC. Its translation: CAISEWQTYEQYF.

The V call is TRBV7-2, the J call TRBJ2-1; no reliable D call. The germline V gene has CDR1 SGHTA and CDR2 FQGNSA. Trimming removed 0 bases at V and 0 bases at J, with 9 bases between. The CDR3 is 16 amino acids. CDR3 in amino acids: CASSLAALASYNEQFF. CDR3 DNA sequence: TGTGCCAGCAGCTTAGCGGCATTAGCCTCCTACAATGAGCAGTTCTTC.

The chain has TRBV5-1 and TRBJ2-5; weak D call: TRBD1 (6 bases). V was shortened by 0 bases and J by 11 bases, with 20 bases between the two germline ends. The CDR3 totals 15 residues. Germline CDR1 is SGHRS and CDR2 is YFSETQ. The CDR3 sequence is CASSLAQGPYNEQYF. The CDR3 nucleotides read TGCGCCAGCAGCTTGGCACAGGGTCCTTACAATGAGCAGTACTTC.

The V call is TRBV9, the J call TRBJ2-1, with D uncertain. This CDR3 is built from 13 residues. V lost 3 bases, J lost 6 bases, and 10 bases lay in between. In germline, CDR1 is SGDLS, CDR2 YYNGEE. The CDR3: CASSEVLTNEQFF. The CDR3 nucleotides are TGTGCCAGCAGCGAGGTCCTGACCAATGAGCAGTTCTTC.

V gene TRBV20-1 combines with J gene TRBJ2-7, with a possible D match to TRBD2 (6 bases). V was pared by 4 bases and J by 7 bases, with 20 bases between. The CDR3 spans 14 residues. Germline CDR1 is DFQATT and CDR2 is SNEGSKA (reference sequence). The CDR3 here is CSATAPGLPPEQYF. The CDR3 bases are TGCAGTGCTACCGCCCCGGGACTGCCGCCTGAGCAGTACTTC.

The chain joins TRBV2 to TRBJ1-2; tentative D call: TRBD1 (6 bases). The CDR3 runs 14 residues. CDR1 is SNHLY and CDR2 is FYNNEI in the germline V gene. Trimming shortened V by 6 bases and J by 4 bases, and 15 bases separated the two germline ends. The CDR3 loop reads CASSYREPFYGYTF. The DNA for the CDR3 is TGTGCCAGCAGCTACAGGGAACCCTTCTATGGCTACACCTTC.

The V gene is TRBV19, the J gene TRBJ2-7; TRBD2 matches 7 bases. This CDR3 comprises 17 residues. Germline assignment: CDR1 LNHDA and CDR2 SQIVND (reference sequence). Trimming took 0 bases from V and 0 from J; bases not matched to a gene: 8. CDR3 amino acids: CASSIDGTGGYSYEQYF. In DNA form, the CDR3 reads TGTGCCAGTAGTATAGATGGGACGGGAGGATACTCCTACGAGCAGTACTTC.

Note on this clonotype: A much larger clone is a single base away; this may be a read error. The V call is TRBV20-1, the J call TRBJ1-2; D remains ambiguous. CDR3 size: 13 residues. Germline V gene sequence: CDR1 DFQATT, CDR2 SNEGSKA (reference sequence). V lost 1 base, J lost 2 bases, and 8 bases lay in between. The CDR3 region is CSARANRNYGYTF. In nucleotides, the CDR3 is TGCAGTGCTAGAGCGAACAGAAACTATGGCTACACCTTC.

Comment on this clonotype: This may come from a read error, since a much larger clone is one base off. This rearrangement joins TRBV12-3 or TRBV12-4 to TRBJ2-4; 8 nucleotides align to TRBD1. The CDR3 covers 14 residues. Trimming cost V 6 bases and J 5 bases; bases outside gene matches: 6. In nucleotides, the CDR3 is TGTGCCAGCAGCCCGACAGGGGCCGAAAACATTCAGTACTTC. This codes for CASSPTGAENIQYF.

In its sample, this clonotype was seen many times. The V and J genes are TRBV15 and TRBJ2-3; D possibly corresponds to TRBD2 (5 bases). The V end lost 0 bases, the J end lost 5 bases, and 15 bases lay between the germline ends. The CDR3 is 16 amino acids. CDR1 is LNHNV and CDR2 is YYDKDF in the germline V gene (reference sequence). The CDR3 region is CATSRDLTGREDTQYF. The CDR3 nucleotides are TGTGCCACCAGCAGAGATTTGACGGGAAGGGAAGATACGCAGTATTTT.

Worth noting for this clonotype: One base away lies a much larger clone, so this may be a sequencing read error. V is TRBV14 and J is TRBJ1-1; no clear D. Germline V gives CDR1 SGHDN, CDR2 FVKESK. This CDR3 has 13 residues. V gave up 0 bases and J gave up 1 base, with 3 bases separating them. As DNA, the CDR3 is TGTGCCAGCAGCCAAGACACGAACACTGAAGCTTTCTTT. Protein: CASSQDTNTEAFF.

This CDR3 reads CASSGIGRNQPQHF. The CDR3 DNA follows: TGTGCCAGCAGTGGGATAGGGCGAAATCAGCCCCAGCATTTT. The chain links TRBV28 to TRBJ1-5; D not certain. The V and J ends lost 5 bases and 4 bases respectively, with 12 bases between them. The CDR3 is 14 amino acids. CDR1 MDHEN and CDR2 SYDVKM come from the germline V gene. Based on the CDR3 plus reference TRBV28 and TRBJ1-5, the full variable domain is DVKVTQSSRYLVKRTGEKVFLECVQDMDHENMFWYRQDPGLGLRLIYFSYDVKMKEKGDIPEGYSVSREKKERFSLILESASTNQTSMYLCASSGIGRNQPQHFGDGTRLSIL.

The rearrangement uses TRBV6-1 and TRBJ2-1; D may match TRBD1 or TRBD2 (5 bases each). CDR1 is MNHNS, CDR2 SASEGT, per germline. V lost 2 bases, J lost 1 base, and 9 bases lay in between. There are 15 residues in the CDR3. CDR3 in DNA: TGTGCCAGCAGTGAAAGAGGGGTGTCCTACAATGAGCAGTTCTTC. It encodes CASSERGVSYNEQFF.

The CDR3 DNA reads as TGTGCCAGCGCCATCACAGGGGGCGCCTACAATGAGCAGTTCTTC. This sequence encodes CASAITGGAYNEQFF. The chain links TRBV11-2 to TRBJ2-1; 9 bases line up with TRBD1. Trimming cost V 8 bases and J 2 bases; bases outside gene matches: 7. This CDR3 is built from 15 residues. CDR1 and CDR2 from the germline V gene are SGHAT and FQNNGV.

V usage is TRBV29-1 and J usage is TRBJ1-2; 7 bases are shared with TRBD1. The junction had 5 bases not matched to a gene; V was cut back by 7 bases and J by 0 bases. CDR3 length: 13 amino acids. Germline V gives CDR1 SQVTM, CDR2 ANQGSEA. The CDR3: CSGEGQPNYGYTF. In DNA, the CDR3 is TGCAGCGGTGAGGGACAGCCTAACTATGGCTACACCTTC.